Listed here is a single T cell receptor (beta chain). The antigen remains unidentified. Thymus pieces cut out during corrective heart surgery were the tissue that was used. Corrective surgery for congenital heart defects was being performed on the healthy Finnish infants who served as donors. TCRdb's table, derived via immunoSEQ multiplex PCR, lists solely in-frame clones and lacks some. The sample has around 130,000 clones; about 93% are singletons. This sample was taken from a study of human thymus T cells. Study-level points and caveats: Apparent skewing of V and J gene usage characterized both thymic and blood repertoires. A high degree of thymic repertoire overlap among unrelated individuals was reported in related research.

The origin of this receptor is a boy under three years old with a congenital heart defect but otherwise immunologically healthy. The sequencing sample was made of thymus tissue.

The CDR3 DNA reads as TGTGCCAGCAGCTTGGATGGTAATGAGCAGTTCTTC. Protein sequence: CASSLDGNEQFF. The V and J genes are TRBV5-4 and TRBJ2-1; D ambiguous. From germline, CDR1 is SGHNT and CDR2 YYREEE (reference sequence). The CDR3 length is 12 residues. The germline V and J ends were trimmed by 0 bases and 7 bases, with 5 bases remaining between them. The variable domain in full, with the rest retrieved from reference TRBV5-4 and TRBJ2-1, is ETGVTQSPTHLIKTRGQQVTLRCSSQSGHNTVSWYQQALGQGPQFIFQYYREEENGRGNFPPRFSGLQFPNYSSELNVNALELDDSALYLCASSLDGNEQFFGPGTRLTVL.